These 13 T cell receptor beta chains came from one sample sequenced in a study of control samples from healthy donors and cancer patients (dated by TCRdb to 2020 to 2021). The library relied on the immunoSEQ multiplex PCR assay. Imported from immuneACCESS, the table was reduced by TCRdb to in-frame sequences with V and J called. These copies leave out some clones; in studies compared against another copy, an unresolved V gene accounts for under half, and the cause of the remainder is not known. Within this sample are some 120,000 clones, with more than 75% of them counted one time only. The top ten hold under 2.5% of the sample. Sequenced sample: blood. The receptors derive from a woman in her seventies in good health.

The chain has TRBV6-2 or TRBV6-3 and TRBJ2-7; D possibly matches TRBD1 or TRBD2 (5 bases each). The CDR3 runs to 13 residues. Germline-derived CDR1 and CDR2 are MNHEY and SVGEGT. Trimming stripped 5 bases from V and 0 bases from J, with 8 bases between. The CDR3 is CASSPGASYEQYF. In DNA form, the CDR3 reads TGTGCCAGCAGTCCCGGGGCCTCCTACGAGCAGTACTTC.

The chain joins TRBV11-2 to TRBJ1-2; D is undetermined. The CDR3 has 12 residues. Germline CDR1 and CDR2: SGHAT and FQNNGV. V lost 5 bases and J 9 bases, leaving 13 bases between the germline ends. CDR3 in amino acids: CASSPPAGSYTF. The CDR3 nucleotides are TGTGCCAGCAGCCCCCCTGCGGGAAGCTACACCTTC.

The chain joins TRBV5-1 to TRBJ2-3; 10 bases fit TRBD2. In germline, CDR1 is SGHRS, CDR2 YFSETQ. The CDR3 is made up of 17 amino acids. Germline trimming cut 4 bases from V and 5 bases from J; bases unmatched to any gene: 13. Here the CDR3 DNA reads TGCGCCAGCAGCCCACGGTCAGCGGGGGGGCGGGGAGATACGCAGTATTTT. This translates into CASSPRSAGGRGDTQYF.

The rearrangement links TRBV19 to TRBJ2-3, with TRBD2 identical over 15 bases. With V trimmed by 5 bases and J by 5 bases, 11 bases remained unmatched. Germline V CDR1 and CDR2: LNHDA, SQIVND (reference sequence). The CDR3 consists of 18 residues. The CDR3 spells CASSLRTSGGAWIDTQYF. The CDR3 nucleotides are TGTGCCAGTAGTCTAAGGACTAGCGGGGGGGCCTGGATAGATACGCAGTATTTT. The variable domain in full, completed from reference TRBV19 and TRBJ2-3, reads DGGITQSPKYLFRKEGQNVTLSCEQNLNHDAMYWYRQDPGQGLRLIYYSQIVNDFQKGDIAEGYSVSREKKESFPLTVTSAQKNPTAFYLCASSLRTSGGAWIDTQYFGPGTRLTVL.

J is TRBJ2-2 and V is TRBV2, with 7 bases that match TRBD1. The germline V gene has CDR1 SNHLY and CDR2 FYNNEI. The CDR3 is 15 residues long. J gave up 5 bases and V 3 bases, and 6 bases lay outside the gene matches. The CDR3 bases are TGTGCCAGCAGTGACCAGGGGGTGGGAACCGGGGAGCTGTTTTTT. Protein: CASSDQGVGTGELFF.

The CDR3 is CASSQAGRSAGNTIYF. Written as DNA, the CDR3 is TGTGCCAGCAGCCAAGCAGGGCGGTCCGCTGGAAACACCATATATTTT. V is TRBV3-1 (or the pseudogene TRBV3-2) and J is TRBJ1-3; D might be TRBD1 (5 bases). The CDR3 has 16 amino acids. Per the germline V gene, CDR1 is LGHDT and CDR2 is YNNKEL (reference sequence). Trimming removed 1 base from V and 2 bases from J, with 12 bases in between.

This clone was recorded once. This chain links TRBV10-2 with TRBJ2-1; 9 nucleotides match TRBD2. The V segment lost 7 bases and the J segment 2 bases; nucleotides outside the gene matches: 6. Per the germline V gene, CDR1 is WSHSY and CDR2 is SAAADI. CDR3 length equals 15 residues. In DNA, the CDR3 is TGCGCCAGCAAAAATATAGCGGGGGCCTACAATGAGCAGTTCTTC. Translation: CASKNIAGAYNEQFF.

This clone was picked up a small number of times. CDR3 bases: TGCGCCAGCACCCTGCTGGGGGGCGGCACAGATACGCAGTATTTT. It is translated as CASTLLGGGTDTQYF. The chain employs TRBV4-1 and TRBJ2-3, with D perhaps TRBD1 or TRBD2 (6 bases each). V was clipped by 7 bases and J by 1 base, with 15 bases between them. The CDR3 spans 15 residues. The germline V gene has CDR1 MGHRA and CDR2 YSYEKL.

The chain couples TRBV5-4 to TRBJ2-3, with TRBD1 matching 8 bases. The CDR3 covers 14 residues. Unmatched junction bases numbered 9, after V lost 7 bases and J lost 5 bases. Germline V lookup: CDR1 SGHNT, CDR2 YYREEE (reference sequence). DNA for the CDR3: TGTGCCAGCTCTACAGGGGGGCTGAGAGATACGCAGTATTTT. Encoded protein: CASSTGGLRDTQYF.

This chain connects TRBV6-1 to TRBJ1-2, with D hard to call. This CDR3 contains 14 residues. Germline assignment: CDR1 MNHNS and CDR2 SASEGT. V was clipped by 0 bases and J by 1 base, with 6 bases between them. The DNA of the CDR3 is TGTGCCAGCAGTGAAGCCGTCAGTAACTATGGCTACACCTTC. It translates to CASSEAVSNYGYTF.

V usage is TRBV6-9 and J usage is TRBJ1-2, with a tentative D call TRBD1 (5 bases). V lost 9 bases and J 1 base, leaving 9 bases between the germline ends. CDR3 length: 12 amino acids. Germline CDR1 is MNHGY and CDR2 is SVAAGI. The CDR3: CARTTVNYGYTF. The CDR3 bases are TGTGCCAGAACGACAGTTAACTATGGCTACACCTTC.

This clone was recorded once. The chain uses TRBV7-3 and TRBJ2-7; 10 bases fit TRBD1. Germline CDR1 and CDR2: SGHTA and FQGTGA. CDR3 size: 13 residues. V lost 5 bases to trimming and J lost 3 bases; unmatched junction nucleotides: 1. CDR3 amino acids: CASSRDRGYEQYF. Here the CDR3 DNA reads TGTGCCAGCAGCCGGGACAGGGGCTACGAGCAGTACTTC.

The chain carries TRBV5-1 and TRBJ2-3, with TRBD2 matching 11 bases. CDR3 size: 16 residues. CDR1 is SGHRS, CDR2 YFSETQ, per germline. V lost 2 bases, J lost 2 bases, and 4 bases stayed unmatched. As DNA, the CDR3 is TGCGCCAGCAGCTTCGTAGCGGGGGGGGTCACAGATACGCAGTATTTT. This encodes CASSFVAGGVTDTQYF.